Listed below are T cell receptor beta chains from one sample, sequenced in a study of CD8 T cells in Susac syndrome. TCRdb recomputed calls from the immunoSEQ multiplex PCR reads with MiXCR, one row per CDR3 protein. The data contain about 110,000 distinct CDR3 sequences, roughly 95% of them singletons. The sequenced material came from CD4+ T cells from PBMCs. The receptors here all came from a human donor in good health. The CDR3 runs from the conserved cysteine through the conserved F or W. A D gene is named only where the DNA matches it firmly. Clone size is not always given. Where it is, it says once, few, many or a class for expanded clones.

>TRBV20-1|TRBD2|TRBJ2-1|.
CSAEGGRASQFF
TGCAGTGCCGAAGGCGGGAGGGCCTCGCAGTTCTTC
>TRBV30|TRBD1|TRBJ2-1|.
CAWSRRQGRHNEQFF
TGTGCCTGGAGTCGAAGACAGGGTCGCCACAATGAGCAGTTCTTC
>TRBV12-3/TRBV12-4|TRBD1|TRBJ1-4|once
CASGTGTGVEKLFF
TGTGCCAGCGGCACCGGGACAGGAGTTGAAAAACTGTTTTTT
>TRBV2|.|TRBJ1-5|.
CASSVGGNQPQHF
TGTGCCAGCAGTGTCGGGGGCAATCAGCCCCAGCATTTT
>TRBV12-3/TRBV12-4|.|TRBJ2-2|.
CASSRGQTTGELFF
TGTGCCAGCAGCCGTGGACAGACCACCGGGGAGCTGTTTTTT
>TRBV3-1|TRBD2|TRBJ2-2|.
CASTTLAGVNTGELFF
TGTGCCAGCACCACCTTAGCGGGGGTAAACACCGGGGAGCTGTTTTTT
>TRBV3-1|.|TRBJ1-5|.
CASSQARGGNQPQHF
TGTGCCAGCAGCCAAGCACGGGGAGGAAATCAGCCCCAGCATTTT
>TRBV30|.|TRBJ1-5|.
CAWSVRRVDQPQHF
TGTGCCTGGAGTGTACGTCGGGTTGATCAGCCCCAGCATTTT
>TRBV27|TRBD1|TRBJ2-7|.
CASSSSGGPRREQYF
TGTGCCAGCAGTTCCTCAGGGGGCCCCCGGAGAGAGCAGTACTTC
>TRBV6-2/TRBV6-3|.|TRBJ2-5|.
CASSTLAQETQYF
TGTGCCAGCAGTACTTTAGCCCAAGAGACCCAGTACTTC
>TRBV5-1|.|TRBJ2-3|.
CASTLTSSTDTQYF
TGCGCCAGCACCTTGACTAGTAGCACAGATACGCAGTATTTT
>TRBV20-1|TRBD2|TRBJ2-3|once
CSATLAEGPTDTQYF
TGCAGTGCCACACTAGCGGAAGGACCCACAGATACGCAGTATTTT
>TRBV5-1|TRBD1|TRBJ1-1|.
CASSLGDSNTEAFF
TGCGCCAGCAGCCTGGGGGACAGTAACACTGAAGCTTTCTTT
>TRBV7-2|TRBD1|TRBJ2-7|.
CASTRPGQGYEQYF
TGTGCCAGCACCCGACCGGGACAGGGCTACGAGCAGTACTTC
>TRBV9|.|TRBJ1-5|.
CASSADFAQPQHF
TGTGCCAGCAGCGCGGACTTTGCTCAGCCCCAGCATTTT
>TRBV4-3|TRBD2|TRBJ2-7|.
CASSQGLAVSYEQYF
TGCGCCAGCAGCCAAGGCCTAGCGGTTTCCTACGAGCAGTACTTC
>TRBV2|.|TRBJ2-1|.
CASSEWDEQFF
TGTGCCAGCAGTGAGTGGGATGAGCAGTTCTTC
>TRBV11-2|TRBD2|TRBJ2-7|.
CASRPLGLAGSYEQYF
TGTGCCAGCAGACCTCTAGGACTAGCGGGATCCTACGAGCAGTACTTC
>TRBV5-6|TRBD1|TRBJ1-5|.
CASSVTGDSFNQPQHF
TGTGCCAGCAGCGTTACTGGGGACAGCTTCAATCAGCCCCAGCATTTT
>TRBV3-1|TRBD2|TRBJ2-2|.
CASSQVPSGGTGELFF
TGTGCCAGCAGCCAAGTGCCTTCGGGGGGCACCGGGGAGCTGTTTTTT
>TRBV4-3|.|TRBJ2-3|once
CASSRRGSTDTQYF
TGCGCCAGCAGCCGAAGGGGGAGCACAGATACGCAGTATTTT
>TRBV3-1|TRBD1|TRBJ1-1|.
CASSHWDSEAFF
TGTGCCAGCAGCCACTGGGACAGTGAAGCTTTCTTT
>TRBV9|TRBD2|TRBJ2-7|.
CASSVVSGEFNEQYF
TGTGCCAGCAGCGTAGTAAGCGGGGAGTTTAACGAGCAGTACTTC
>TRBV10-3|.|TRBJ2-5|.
CAISSGQSSETQYF
TGTGCCATCAGCAGTGGGCAGTCCTCGGAGACCCAGTACTTC
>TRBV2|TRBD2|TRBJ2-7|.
CASRPLAGDSSYEQYF
TGTGCCAGCAGGCCGTTAGCGGGTGATAGCTCCTACGAGCAGTACTTC
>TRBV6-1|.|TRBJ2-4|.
CASSVMGLGAGDLAKNIQYF
TGTGCCAGCAGCGTAATGGGACTGGGGGCCGGAGATCTAGCCAAAAACATTCAGTACTTC
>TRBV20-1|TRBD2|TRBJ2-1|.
CSASLAGGYNEQFF
TGCAGTGCCTCACTAGCGGGGGGGTACAATGAGCAGTTCTTC
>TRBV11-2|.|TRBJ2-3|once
CASSLGRYSTDTQYF
TGTGCCAGCAGCTTAGGCCGCTATTCCACAGATACGCAGTATTTT
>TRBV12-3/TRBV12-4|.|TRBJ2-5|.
CASSLDTPETQYF
TGTGCCAGCAGTTTGGACACCCCAGAGACCCAGTACTTC
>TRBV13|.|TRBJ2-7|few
CASSLGDSFYEQYF
TGTGCCAGCAGCTTAGGGGACAGTTTCTACGAGCAGTACTTC
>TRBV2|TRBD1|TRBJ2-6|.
CASSENRGSGANVLTF
TGTGCCAGCAGTGAAAACAGGGGAAGTGGGGCCAACGTCCTGACTTTC
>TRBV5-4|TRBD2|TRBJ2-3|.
CASSLRREAYTDTQYF
TGTGCCAGCAGCTTGAGGCGGGAGGCATACACAGATACGCAGTATTTT